Reported below is one TCR beta chain. Assay used: immunoSEQ multiplex PCR; TCRdb lists only in-frame clones, some missing. The sample shows over 30,000 clones, around 86% of them seen only once. The sample comes from a study of T cells in localized non-small cell lung cancer. Germline-derived CDR1 and CDR2 are SGHTS and YDEGEE. V was trimmed by 2 bases and J by 1 base, leaving 16 bases between them. The CDR3 covers 17 residues. Material: peripheral blood, obtained before any cancer treatment. V usage is TRBV5-8 and J usage is TRBJ1-5; unclear D gene. The receptor's source is a male donor at least 60 years old with stage III lung adenocarcinoma. The CDR3 is CASSFGAGVMSNQPQHF. The CDR3 region has the DNA TGTGCCAGCAGCTTTGGTGCCGGGGTAATGAGCAATCAGCCCCAGCATTTT.